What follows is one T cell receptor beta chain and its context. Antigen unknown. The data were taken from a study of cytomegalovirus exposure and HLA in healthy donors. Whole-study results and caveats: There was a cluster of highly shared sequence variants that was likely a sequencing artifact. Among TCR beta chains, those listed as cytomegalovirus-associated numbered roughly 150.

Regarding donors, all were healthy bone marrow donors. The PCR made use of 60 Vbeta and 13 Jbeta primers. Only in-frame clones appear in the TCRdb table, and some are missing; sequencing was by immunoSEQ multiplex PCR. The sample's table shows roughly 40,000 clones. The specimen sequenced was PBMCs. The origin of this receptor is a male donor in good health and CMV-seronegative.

This CDR3 reads CASSQGDRDYNEQFF. As DNA, the CDR3 is TGCGCCAGCAGCCAAGGGGATCGGGACTACAATGAGCAGTTCTTC. The genes are TRBV4-1 and TRBJ2-1; a weak D match, TRBD2 (5 bases). The V and J ends lost 1 base and 3 bases respectively, with 10 bases between them. This CDR3 is 15 amino acids long. Germline-derived CDR1 and CDR2 are MGHRA and YSYEKL.